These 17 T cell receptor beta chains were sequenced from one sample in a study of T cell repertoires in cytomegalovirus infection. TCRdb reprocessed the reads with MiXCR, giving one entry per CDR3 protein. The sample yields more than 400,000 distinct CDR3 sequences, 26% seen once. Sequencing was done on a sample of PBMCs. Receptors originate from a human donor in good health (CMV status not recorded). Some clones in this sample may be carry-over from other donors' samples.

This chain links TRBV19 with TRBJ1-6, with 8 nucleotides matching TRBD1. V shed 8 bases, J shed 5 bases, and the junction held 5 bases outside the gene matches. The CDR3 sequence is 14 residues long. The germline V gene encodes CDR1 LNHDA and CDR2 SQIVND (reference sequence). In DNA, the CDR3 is TGTGCCAGTTCTGACAGGGGAAATAATTCACCCCTCCACTTT. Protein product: CASSDRGNNSPLHF. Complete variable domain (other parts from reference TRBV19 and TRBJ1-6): DGGITQSPKYLFRKEGQNVTLSCEQNLNHDAMYWYRQDPGQGLRLIYYSQIVNDFQKGDIAEGYSVSREKKESFPLTVTSAQKNPTAFYLCASSDRGNNSPLHFGNGTRLTVT.

The CDR3 nucleotides are TGCAGTGCTAGAGGTCGTACAGATACGCAGTATTTT. This codes for CSARGRTDTQYF. The chain joins TRBV20-1 to TRBJ2-3; no clear D gene. This CDR3 region has 12 residues. CDR1 and CDR2 (germline): DFQATT, SNEGSKA (reference sequence). Trimming removed 1 base at V and 3 bases at J, with 5 bases between.

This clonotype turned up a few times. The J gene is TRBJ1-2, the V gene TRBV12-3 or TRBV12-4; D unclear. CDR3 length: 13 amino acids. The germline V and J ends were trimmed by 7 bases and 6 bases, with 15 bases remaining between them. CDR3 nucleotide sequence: TGTGCCAGCACCCTCACCGAGGTAGATGGCTACACCTTC. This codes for CASTLTEVDGYTF.

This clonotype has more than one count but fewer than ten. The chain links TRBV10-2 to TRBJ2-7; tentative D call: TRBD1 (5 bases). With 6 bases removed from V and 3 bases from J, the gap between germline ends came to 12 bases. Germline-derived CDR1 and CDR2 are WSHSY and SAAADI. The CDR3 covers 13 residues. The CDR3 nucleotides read TGCGCCAGCAGCCTCGGACACGACTACGAGCAGTACGTC. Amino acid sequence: CASSLGHDYEQYV.

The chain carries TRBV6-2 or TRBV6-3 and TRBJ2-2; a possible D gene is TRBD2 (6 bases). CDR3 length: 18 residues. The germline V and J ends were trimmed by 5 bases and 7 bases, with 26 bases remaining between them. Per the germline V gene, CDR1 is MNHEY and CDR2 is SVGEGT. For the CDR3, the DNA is TGTGCCAGCAGTCCGTGGGCGGGACTGAGTGTTTCAGGCGGGGAGCTGTTTTTT. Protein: CASSPWAGLSVSGGELFF.

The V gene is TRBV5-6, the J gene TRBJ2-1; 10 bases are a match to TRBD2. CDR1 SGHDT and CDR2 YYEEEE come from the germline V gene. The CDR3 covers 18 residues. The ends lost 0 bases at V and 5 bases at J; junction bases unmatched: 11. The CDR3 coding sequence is TGTGCCAGCAGCTTGGAACTAGCGGGGCCCCTGGGACACAATGAGCAGTTCTTC. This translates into CASSLELAGPLGHNEQFF.

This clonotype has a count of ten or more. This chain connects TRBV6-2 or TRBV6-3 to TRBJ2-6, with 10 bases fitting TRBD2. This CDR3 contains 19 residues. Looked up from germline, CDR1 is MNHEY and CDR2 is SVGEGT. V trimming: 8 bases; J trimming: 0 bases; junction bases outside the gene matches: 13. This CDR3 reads CASRIETSGQSSGANVLTF. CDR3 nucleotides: TGTGCCAGCCGCATAGAGACTAGCGGGCAGAGCTCTGGGGCCAACGTCCTGACTTTC.

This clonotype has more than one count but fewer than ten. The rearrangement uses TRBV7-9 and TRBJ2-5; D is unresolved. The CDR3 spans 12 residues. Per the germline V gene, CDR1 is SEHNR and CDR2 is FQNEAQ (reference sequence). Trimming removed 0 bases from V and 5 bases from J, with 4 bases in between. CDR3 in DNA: TGTGCCAGCAGCTTAGCTTGGGAGACCCAGTACTTC. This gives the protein CASSLAWETQYF.

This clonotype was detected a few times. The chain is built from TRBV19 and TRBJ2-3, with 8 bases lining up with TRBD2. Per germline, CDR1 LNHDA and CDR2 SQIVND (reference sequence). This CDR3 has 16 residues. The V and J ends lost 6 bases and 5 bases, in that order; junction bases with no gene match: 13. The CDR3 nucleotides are TGTGCCAGTAGGCCCATGGCGGGAGGCCGTAGAGATACGCAGTATTTT. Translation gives CASRPMAGGRRDTQYF.

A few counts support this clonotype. The chain's CDR3 is CAVIVVSGELFF. Here the CDR3 DNA reads TGTGCCGTAATCGTGGTGTCGGGGGAGCTGTTTTTT. The chain uses TRBV12-3 or TRBV12-4 and TRBJ2-2; the D is unclear. V was pared by 11 bases and J by 8 bases, with 15 bases between. The CDR3 runs 12 residues.

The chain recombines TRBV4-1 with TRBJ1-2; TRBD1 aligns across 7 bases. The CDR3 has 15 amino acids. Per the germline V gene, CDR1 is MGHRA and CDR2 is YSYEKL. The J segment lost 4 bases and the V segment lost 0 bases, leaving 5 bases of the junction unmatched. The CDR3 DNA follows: TGCGCCAGCAGCCAAGATACAGGGGACGGCTATGGCTACACCTTC. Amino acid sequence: CASSQDTGDGYGYTF.

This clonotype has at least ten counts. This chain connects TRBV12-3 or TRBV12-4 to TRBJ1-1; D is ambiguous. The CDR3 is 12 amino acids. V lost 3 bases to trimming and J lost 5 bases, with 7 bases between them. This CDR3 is CASSLWQTEAFF. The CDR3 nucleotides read TGTGCCAGCAGTTTGTGGCAGACTGAAGCTTTCTTT.

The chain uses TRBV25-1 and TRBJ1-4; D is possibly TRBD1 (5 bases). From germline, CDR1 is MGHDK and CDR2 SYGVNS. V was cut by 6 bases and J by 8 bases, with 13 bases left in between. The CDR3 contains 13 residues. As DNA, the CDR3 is TGTGCCAGCAGGCTAGGGGTTTGGGAAAAACTGTTTTTT. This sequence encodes CASRLGVWEKLFF. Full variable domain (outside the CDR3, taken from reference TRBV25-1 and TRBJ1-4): EADIYQTPRYLVIGTGKKITLECSQTMGHDKMYWYQQDPGMELHLIHYSYGVNSTEKGDLSSESTVSRIRTEHFPLTLESARPSHTSQYLCASRLGVWEKLFFGSGTQLSVL.

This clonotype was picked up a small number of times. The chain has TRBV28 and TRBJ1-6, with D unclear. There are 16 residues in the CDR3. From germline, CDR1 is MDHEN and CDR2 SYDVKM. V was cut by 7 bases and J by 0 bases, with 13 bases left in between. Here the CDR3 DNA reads TGTGCCAGCAAGGGCTGGTTGAGCTCCTATAATTCACCCCTCCACTTT. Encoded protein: CASKGWLSSYNSPLHF.

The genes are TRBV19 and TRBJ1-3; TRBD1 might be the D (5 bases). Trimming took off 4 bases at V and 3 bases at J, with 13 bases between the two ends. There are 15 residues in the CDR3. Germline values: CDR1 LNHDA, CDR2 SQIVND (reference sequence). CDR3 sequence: CASSTQRGRGNTIYF. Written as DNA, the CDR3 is TGTGCCAGTAGTACCCAGCGGGGACGTGGAAACACCATATATTTT.

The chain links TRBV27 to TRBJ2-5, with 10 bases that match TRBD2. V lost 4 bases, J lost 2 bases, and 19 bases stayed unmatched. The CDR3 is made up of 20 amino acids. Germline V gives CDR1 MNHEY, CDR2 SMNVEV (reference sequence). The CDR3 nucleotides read TGTGCCAGCAGTTCCTCGGGGGTAGCGGGAGGCCAACGACTACAAGAGACCCAGTACTTC. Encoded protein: CASSSSGVAGGQRLQETQYF.

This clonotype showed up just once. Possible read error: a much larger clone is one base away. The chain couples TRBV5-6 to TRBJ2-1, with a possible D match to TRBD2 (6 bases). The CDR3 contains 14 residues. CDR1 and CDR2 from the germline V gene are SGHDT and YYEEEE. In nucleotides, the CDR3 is TGTGCCAGCAGCTATTTGATCATGAGGAGGGAGCAGTCCTTC. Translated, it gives CASSYLIMRREQSF.